This entry features one TCR beta chain sequence. The CDR3 runs 14 residues. Germline CDR1 is SGHRS and CDR2 is YFSETQ. V was trimmed by 4 bases and J by 7 bases, leaving 12 bases between them. The entry originates in a study of blood T cell repertoires in COVID-19. Across the whole study: COVID-19 samples from acute and convalescent phases originated in the United States, Italy and Spain. T cells, B-cell-depleted T cells, or PBMCs provided the cDNA or gDNA that served as material.

In the study's own analysis: Estimates of nucleated cell counts were drawn from the amplification of reference gene primers. The data were produced by immunoSEQ multiplex PCR, yet TCRdb's version contains in-frame clones alone and is incomplete. The DNA gave D and trimming, while V, J and clone size come from that table. The table shows around 95,000 clones, with 80% occurring only once. The V gene is TRBV5-1, the J gene TRBJ1-6, with D unclear. The TCR was taken from a woman in her 70s with acute or convalescent COVID-19. The sequenced sample consisted of peripheral blood. The CDR3 loop reads CASSVLRENSPLHF. The CDR3 region has the DNA TGCGCCAGCAGCGTCCTGCGGGAGAATTCACCCCTCCACTTT.